A single T cell receptor beta chain is shown here with its context. The data were obtained in a study of cytomegalovirus exposure and HLA in healthy donors. Study information: The same platform as the roughly 700 first-cohort repertoires was used for the 120 validation repertoires, a later analysis reported.

Repertoires were generated with immunoSEQ multiplex PCR, while TCRdb's copy carries only in-frame clones and drops some. The data show 65,000 to 90,000 clones, roughly 90% seen once. The TCR sequence derives from a woman in her late teens or twenties in good health and CMV-seropositive. Sequenced: PBMCs.

DNA of the CDR3: TGTGCCAGCAGCCCCGGGACAGGGGGAAATTCACCCCTCCACTTT. It specifies CASSPGTGGNSPLHF. V and J are TRBV6-5 and TRBJ1-6, with TRBD1 matching 11 bases. The V gene end was trimmed by 6 bases and the J gene end by 7 bases; junction bases not matched to a gene: 5. Looked up from germline, CDR1 is MNHEY and CDR2 is SVGAGI. The CDR3 is 15 residues long.